These 10 T cell receptor beta chains share one sample of origin, sequenced in a study of T cells in Graves' hyperthyroidism and ophthalmopathy (dated by TCRdb to about 2019). Receptor amplification or capture employed multiplex PCR. TCRdb lists the instrument as Illumina HiSeq 2000. TCR beta CDR3 regions were amplified from RNA transcripts. The TCR CDR3 was subjected to a first round of RT-PCR using the HTBI primer set and the Qiagen OneStep RT-PCR kit. TCRdb took the public reads, trimmed them with fastp at Q25, ran MiXCR for clone calling and kept in-frame beta chains. Each entry is one CDR3 protein sequence, shown with its most common DNA and genes. This sample comprises 600,000 to 700,000 distinct CDR3 sequences, under 15% of them detected only once. Over 3.5% of the sample is held by the ten biggest clonotypes. The source material was blood. The receptors were sampled from a woman aged 40-49 years with Graves' ophthalmopathy.

The chain joins TRBV11-2 to TRBJ2-3, with TRBD2 identical over 13 bases. Per the germline V gene, CDR1 is SGHAT and CDR2 is FQNNGV. Unmatched junction bases numbered 2, after V lost 4 bases and J lost 1 base. This CDR3 is 16 amino acids long. CDR3: CASSWTSGRGTDTQYF. The DNA of the CDR3 is TGTGCCAGCAGCTGGACTAGCGGGAGAGGCACAGATACGCAGTATTTT.

This clonotype was recorded only once. V is TRBV28 and J is TRBJ2-7; the D call may be TRBD1 or TRBD2 (5 bases each). V gave up 9 bases and J gave up 4 bases, with 16 bases separating them. CDR1 MDHEN and CDR2 SYDVKM come from the germline V gene. The CDR3 extends over 13 amino acids. The chain's CDR3 is CASSPGRWYEQYF. For the CDR3, the DNA is TGTGCCAGTAGTCCGGGGCGATGGTACGAGCAGTACTTC. Using reference TRBV28 and TRBJ2-7 for the parts outside the CDR3, the full variable domain is DVKVTQSSRYLVKRTGEKVFLECVQDMDHENMFWYRQDPGLGLRLIYFSYDVKMKEKGDIPEGYSVSREKKERFSLILESASTNQTSMYLCASSPGRWYEQYFGPGTRLTVT.

This clonotype was picked up a small number of times. This chain joins TRBV4-3 and TRBJ2-2; 8 nucleotides agree with TRBD1. The CDR3 sequence is 17 residues long. CDR1 and CDR2 from the germline V gene are LGHNA and YSLEER. V was clipped by 2 bases and J by 5 bases; unmatched bases: 10. The DNA for the CDR3 is TGCGCCAGCAGCCAATGGCCAGGGGGCATGGTAACCGGGGAGCTGTTTTTT. It translates to CASSQWPGGMVTGELFF.

This clonotype showed up many times. This chain connects TRBV29-1 to TRBJ2-5, with TRBD2 identical over 8 bases. Losses at the gene ends were 4 bases for V and 2 bases for J; bases not matched to a gene: 6. This CDR3 is 14 amino acids long. CDR1 is SQVTM and CDR2 is ANQGSEA in the germline V gene. Here the CDR3 reads CSVVLAGIQETQYF. As DNA, the CDR3 is TGCAGCGTTGTTCTAGCGGGTATACAAGAGACCCAGTACTTC.

This clonotype has a single count. V gene TRBV28 combines with J gene TRBJ2-7; 14 nucleotides match TRBD2. J lost 4 bases, V lost 8 bases, and 7 bases had no gene match. CDR1 is MDHEN, CDR2 SYDVKM, per germline. The CDR3 totals 15 residues. This CDR3 reads CASGGLAGASYEQYF. The CDR3 DNA sequence: TGTGCCAGCGGGGGACTAGCGGGAGCGTCGTACGAGCAGTACTTC. Looking up the rest from reference TRBV28 and TRBJ2-7 gives the full variable domain: DVKVTQSSRYLVKRTGEKVFLECVQDMDHENMFWYRQDPGLGLRLIYFSYDVKMKEKGDIPEGYSVSREKKERFSLILESASTNQTSMYLCASGGLAGASYEQYFGPGTRLTVT.

CDR3 in amino acids: CANGEGAQPQHF. The CDR3 DNA is TGTGCGAACGGAGAGGGGGCCCAGCCCCAGCATTTT. The chain has TRBV28 and TRBJ1-5; 7 bases fit TRBD1. Germline CDR1 MDHEN, CDR2 SYDVKM. The CDR3 has 12 residues.

At least ten counts were recorded for this clonotype. This sequence joins TRBV2 and TRBJ1-2; 12 nucleotides line up with TRBD1. Germline CDR1 reads SNHLY; CDR2 reads FYNNEI. The CDR3 contains 14 residues. Germline trimming cut 7 bases from V and 9 bases from J; bases unmatched to any gene: 9. The DNA of the CDR3 is TGTGCCAGCAATTACGGGACAGGGGGCGGGAGCTACACCTTC. Its translation: CASNYGTGGGSYTF.

Many counts were recorded for this clonotype. This chain uses TRBV7-9 with TRBJ2-7; possibly TRBD2 for D (6 bases). The germline CDR1 and CDR2 sequences are SEHNR and FQNEAQ (reference sequence). This CDR3 region has 15 residues. Trimming pared 1 base from V and 2 bases from J, leaving 12 bases between. CDR3 coding DNA: TGTGCCAGCAGCTTAGGGTCTAGCGAGACCTACGAGCAGTACTTC. Translated: CASSLGSSETYEQYF.

This clonotype was picked up many times. This chain joins TRBV20-1 and TRBJ2-7; 7 bases align to TRBD2. The CDR3 is 14 amino acids. The trim removed 3 bases at V and 2 bases at J, leaving 7 bases unmatched. Germline CDR1 DFQATT, CDR2 SNEGSKA (reference sequence). This CDR3 reads CSARSREPTYEQYF. As DNA, the CDR3 is TGCAGTGCTAGGTCGCGGGAGCCTACCTACGAGCAGTACTTC.

This clonotype has at least ten counts. This chain uses TRBV9 with TRBJ2-2; D remains ambiguous. Germline V gene sequence: CDR1 SGDLS, CDR2 YYNGEE. With 4 bases removed from V and 8 bases from J, the gap between germline ends came to 18 bases. The CDR3 runs to 15 residues. The CDR3 DNA reads TGTGCCAGCAGCCAGCAGCCCGCCATCCAGGGGGAGCTGTTTTTT. Amino acids: CASSQQPAIQGELFF. The entire variable domain, with the rest obtained from reference TRBV9 and TRBJ2-2, is as follows: DSGVTQTPKHLITATGQRVTLRCSPRSGDLSVYWYQQSLDQGLQFLIQYYNGEERAKGNILERFSAQQFPDLHSELNLSSLELGDSALYFCASSQQPAIQGELFFGEGSRLTVL.